These 28 T cell receptor beta chains share one sample of origin, sequenced in a study of OX40 agonist ivuxolimab in advanced cancers. Library prep was done by the immunoSEQ multiplex PCR assay. Entries here come from immuneACCESS through TCRdb and include only in-frame sequences with V and J called. Some clones fail to appear in such tables; in the studies checked, an unresolved V gene covers under half of the shortfall, and the cause of the remainder is unknown. For this sample there are about 39,000 clones; approximately 90% appear just once. 20% to 25% of the sample goes to the ten largest clones. The sample was CD4+ or CD8+ T cells sorted from blood, taken in a trial of the OX40 agonist ivuxolimab. These receptors all come from an adult with an advanced solid tumor such as melanoma, head and neck, liver or kidney cancer.

The rearrangement joins TRBV19 to TRBJ2-4, with D perhaps TRBD2 (6 bases). Trimming left V 3 bases short and J 5 bases short, with 8 bases between. Germline V lookup: CDR1 LNHDA, CDR2 SQIVND (reference sequence). The CDR3 covers 13 residues. CDR3 sequence: CASSMGGENIQYF. The CDR3 DNA reads as TGTGCCAGTAGTATGGGGGGAGAAAACATTCAGTACTTC.

The chain carries TRBV14 and TRBJ2-5; TRBD1 might be the D (6 bases). Trimming took off 2 bases at V and 4 bases at J, with 11 bases between the two ends. Per germline, CDR1 SGHDN and CDR2 FVKESK. The CDR3 is 14 amino acids. Here the CDR3 reads CASSQKGVVETQYF. CDR3 in DNA: TGTGCCAGCAGCCAAAAGGGGGTAGTAGAGACCCAGTACTTC.

The chain is built from TRBV5-1 and TRBJ2-7; 9 nucleotides align to TRBD2. The length of the CDR3 is 16 residues. Germline CDR1 is SGHRS and CDR2 is YFSETQ. The junction had 10 bases not matched to a gene; V was cut back by 4 bases and J by 2 bases. The CDR3 sequence is CASSVSGTSLAYEQYF. The CDR3 DNA sequence: TGCGCCAGCAGCGTATCCGGGACTAGCCTTGCCTACGAGCAGTACTTC. Supplemented by reference TRBV5-1 and TRBJ2-7, the full variable domain reads KAGVTQTPRYLIKTRGQQVTLSCSPISGHRSVSWYQQTPGQGLQFLFEYFSETQRNKGNFPGRFSGRQFSNSRSEMNVSTLELGDSALYLCASSVSGTSLAYEQYFGPGTRLTVT.

The chain uses TRBV6-6 and TRBJ2-2; 9 bases match TRBD2. CDR3 length: 15 residues. The ends lost 7 bases at V and 7 bases at J; junction bases unmatched: 10. The germline V gene has CDR1 MNHNY and CDR2 SVGAGI (reference sequence). This CDR3 reads CASIQREAFHGELFF. The CDR3 nucleotides read TGTGCCAGCATTCAGCGGGAGGCCTTCCACGGGGAGCTGTTTTTT.

The V call is TRBV9, the J call TRBJ2-1; no clear D gene. This CDR3 has 11 amino acids. From germline, CDR1 is SGDLS and CDR2 YYNGEE. Trimming took 2 bases from V and 10 from J, leaving 7 bases between them. CDR3 in amino acids: CASSVLGEQFF. The CDR3 coding sequence is TGTGCCAGCAGCGTCTTGGGCGAGCAGTTCTTC.

This chain joins TRBV19 and TRBJ1-1, with no clear D. The CDR3 is made up of 13 amino acids. V lost 1 base and J lost 6, with 9 bases in between. Germline CDR1 and CDR2: LNHDA and SQIVND (reference sequence). The CDR3 is CASSIVRTAEAFF. The CDR3 DNA reads TGTGCCAGTAGTATAGTTCGGACTGCTGAAGCTTTCTTT.

The chain has TRBV27 and TRBJ2-7; D is unclear. Deletions cut 0 bases from V and 3 bases from J, with 6 bases between. CDR3 length: 13 residues. CDR1 and CDR2 from the germline V gene are MNHEY and SMNVEV (reference sequence). The CDR3 DNA reads TGTGCCAGCAGTTTATCCAACAGCTACGAGCAGTACTTC. Encoded protein: CASSLSNSYEQYF.

J is TRBJ2-7 and V is TRBV7-9, with D unclear. Germline CDR1 SEHNR, CDR2 FQNEAQ (reference sequence). V dropped 3 bases and J dropped 7 bases, with 22 bases sitting between them. CDR3 size: 16 residues. The CDR3 spells CASSFRVETAAEEQYF. In DNA, the CDR3 is TGTGCCAGCAGCTTCCGGGTAGAGACCGCGGCTGAAGAGCAGTACTTC.

The rearrangement joins TRBV9 to TRBJ2-7; TRBD1 matches 7 bases. This CDR3 contains 13 residues. CDR1 is SGDLS and CDR2 is YYNGEE in the germline V gene. After removal of 3 bases from V and 4 bases from J, the junction contained 4 bases not matched to a gene. CDR3 loop: CASSAGRGYEQYF. CDR3 nucleotide sequence: TGTGCCAGCAGCGCCGGCAGGGGGTACGAGCAGTACTTC.

The V call is TRBV29-1, the J call TRBJ2-5, with a tentative D call TRBD1 (6 bases). The CDR3 is made up of 16 amino acids. V was clipped by 6 bases and J by 5 bases, with 25 bases between them. CDR1 is SQVTM and CDR2 is ANQGSEA in the germline V gene. CDR3 protein: CSVARPGGALGETQYF. Written as DNA, the CDR3 is TGCAGCGTGGCCCGGCCTGGGGGCGCGCTGGGGGAGACCCAGTACTTC.

The chain links TRBV7-2 to TRBJ2-7; the D gene is possibly TRBD1 (5 bases). Trimming removed 1 base at V and 2 bases at J, with 9 bases between. The CDR3 has 14 residues. Germline V lookup: CDR1 SGHTA, CDR2 FQGNSA. CDR3 DNA sequence: TGTGCCAGCAGCTTAGGGCAGACAGCCTACGAGCAGTACTTC. It translates to CASSLGQTAYEQYF.

The rearrangement links TRBV5-4 to TRBJ2-7, with TRBD2 identical over 11 bases. Germline assignment: CDR1 SGHNT and CDR2 YYREEE (reference sequence). Trimming cost V 2 bases and J 3 bases; bases outside gene matches: 1. The CDR3 totals 14 residues. CDR3 sequence: CASSLGTSGYEQYF. The CDR3 DNA is TGTGCCAGCAGCTTAGGGACTAGCGGCTACGAGCAGTACTTC.

The chain employs TRBV6-5 and TRBJ2-1, with D perhaps TRBD2 (6 bases). Per germline, CDR1 MNHEY and CDR2 SVGAGI. V lost 0 bases and J 8 bases, leaving 14 bases between the germline ends. The CDR3 covers 15 residues. This chain's CDR3 is CASSYSGGIGHEQFF. The CDR3 nucleotides are TGTGCCAGCAGTTACTCGGGCGGGATAGGGCATGAGCAGTTCTTC.

By share, this clone ranks as medium-sized. The chain uses TRBV28 and TRBJ2-1; 7 bases align to TRBD2. The CDR3 length is 14 residues. J lost 4 bases, V lost 7 bases, and 7 bases had no gene match. CDR1 MDHEN and CDR2 SYDVKM come from the germline V gene. CDR3 region: CASNPIGRYNEQFF. The CDR3 nucleotides are TGTGCCAGCAATCCGATCGGGAGGTACAATGAGCAGTTCTTC.

The CDR3 loop reads CASSSWTGTNNEQFF. The CDR3 coding sequence is TGTGCCAGCAGCTCGTGGACAGGGACGAACAATGAGCAGTTCTTC. The chain recombines TRBV7-2 with TRBJ2-1, with TRBD1 matching over 8 bases. In germline, CDR1 is SGHTA, CDR2 FQGNSA. CDR3 length equals 15 residues. V dropped 4 bases and J dropped 5; count of bases not matched to a gene: 7.

The chain combines TRBV4-1 with TRBJ2-7; a weak D match, TRBD1 (5 bases). CDR3 length: 14 amino acids. V lost 3 bases to trimming and J lost 5 bases, with 14 bases between them. The germline V gene encodes CDR1 MGHRA and CDR2 YSYEKL. The CDR3 sequence: CASSHSGALNEQYF. The CDR3, as DNA: TGCGCCAGCAGCCATAGTGGGGCCCTTAACGAGCAGTACTTC.

The V gene is TRBV28, the J gene TRBJ2-6, with D tentatively TRBD1 (6 bases). Deletions cut 1 base from V and 2 bases from J, with 12 bases between. Per the germline V gene, CDR1 is MDHEN and CDR2 is SYDVKM. The CDR3 is 17 amino acids. Here the CDR3 DNA reads TGTGCCAGCAGTTTATTAAGAGAGGGGGCTGGGGCCAACGTCCTGACTTTC. Translation gives CASSLLREGAGANVLTF.

V is TRBV30 and J is TRBJ1-1; D gene ambiguous. CDR3 length: 11 residues. From germline, CDR1 is GTSNPN and CDR2 SVGIG (reference sequence). V dropped 2 bases and J dropped 7 bases, with 8 bases sitting between them. The CDR3 reads CAWSYSIEAFF. CDR3 nucleotides: TGTGCCTGGAGTTACAGCATTGAAGCTTTCTTT. The full variable domain, its missing parts supplied by reference TRBV30 and TRBJ1-1, is SQTIHQWPATLVQPVGSPLSLECTVEGTSNPNLYWYRQAAGRGLQLLFYSVGIGQISSEVPQNLSASRPQDRQFILSSKKLLLSDSGFYLCAWSYSIEAFFGQGTRLTVV.

J is TRBJ2-7 and V is TRBV27; TRBD2 agrees at 8 bases. The J segment lost 7 bases and the V segment lost 3 bases, leaving 11 bases of the junction unmatched. Germline V gives CDR1 MNHEY, CDR2 SMNVEV (reference sequence). The CDR3 consists of 15 residues. The CDR3 loop reads CASSFALGREVEQYF. In DNA form, the CDR3 reads TGTGCCAGCAGTTTTGCCTTGGGGCGGGAGGTTGAGCAGTACTTC.

The chain links TRBV6-1 to TRBJ1-5; weak D call: TRBD1 (5 bases). V was pared by 3 bases and J by 6 bases, with 15 bases between. Germline V gene lookup returns CDR1 MNHNS and CDR2 SASEGT. The CDR3 has 15 residues. CDR3 in DNA: TGTGCCAGCAGTGACAGGGATGAGGTTCGTCAGCCCCAGCATTTT. It yields the protein CASSDRDEVRQPQHF.

The chain uses TRBV2 and TRBJ1-4, with TRBD1 as a possible D gene (5 bases). V lost 5 bases to trimming and J lost 2 bases, with 15 bases between them. CDR1 and CDR2 from the germline V gene are SNHLY and FYNNEI. The CDR3 sequence is 16 residues long. DNA of the CDR3: TGTGCCAGCAGTCCTCGGGCAGGGCCCACTAATGAAAAACTGTTTTTT. As protein: CASSPRAGPTNEKLFF.

The chain couples TRBV19 to TRBJ2-2; D is uncertain. V dropped 0 bases and J dropped 6 bases, with 8 bases sitting between them. The CDR3 is 14 amino acids. Germline V gene sequence: CDR1 LNHDA, CDR2 SQIVND (reference sequence). CDR3: CASSIDNAAGELFF. The CDR3 bases are TGTGCCAGTAGTATAGATAACGCGGCCGGGGAGCTGTTTTTT.

In this sample, this clone turned up once. V usage is TRBV28 and J usage is TRBJ2-5, with D possibly matching TRBD1 (5 bases). Germline V CDR1 and CDR2: MDHEN, SYDVKM. V shed 5 bases and J shed 5 bases, with 12 bases lying between them. The CDR3 sequence is 13 residues long. CDR3 in DNA: TGTGCCAGCAGTACAGCAGGGCGGGAGACCCAGTACTTC. It codes for CASSTAGRETQYF. Together with reference TRBV28 and TRBJ2-5, the CDR3 gives the full variable domain: DVKVTQSSRYLVKRTGEKVFLECVQDMDHENMFWYRQDPGLGLRLIYFSYDVKMKEKGDIPEGYSVSREKKERFSLILESASTNQTSMYLCASSTAGRETQYFGPGTRLLVL.

The chain joins TRBV5-4 to TRBJ2-5; D not resolved. Trimming shortened V by 4 bases and J by 0 bases, and 10 bases separated the two germline ends. Germline V gives CDR1 SGHNT, CDR2 YYREEE (reference sequence). This CDR3 comprises 14 residues. Here the CDR3 reads CASSPAPDQETQYF. The CDR3 DNA is TGTGCCAGCAGCCCCGCCCCGGACCAAGAGACCCAGTACTTC.

The rearrangement joins TRBV7-8 to TRBJ1-6, with D hard to call. V lost 1 base to trimming and J lost 1 base, with 11 bases between them. This CDR3 region has 17 residues. From germline, CDR1 is SGHVS and CDR2 FQNEAQ. As DNA, the CDR3 is TGTGCCAGCAGCTTAGTAGGGAGGTTATCCTATAATTCACCCCTCCACTTT. Amino acids: CASSLVGRLSYNSPLHF. The full variable domain, rest sourced from reference TRBV7-8 and TRBJ1-6, is GAGVSQSPRYKVAKRGQDVALRCDPISGHVSLFWYQQALGQGPEFLTYFQNEAQLDKSGLPSDRFFAERPEGSVSTLKIQRTQQEDSAVYLCASSLVGRLSYNSPLHFGNGTRLTVT.

This sequence joins TRBV14 and TRBJ1-5, with D possibly TRBD1 on 6 matching bases. Trimming removed 2 bases from V and 0 bases from J, with 20 bases in between. Germline CDR1 SGHDN, CDR2 FVKESK. The CDR3 is 19 amino acids. CDR3 in DNA: TGTGCCAGCAGCCAAACCTTCGGGGGAAAGGGGGATAGCAATCAGCCCCAGCATTTT. It specifies CASSQTFGGKGDSNQPQHF.

The chain is built from TRBV19 and TRBJ1-1; 9 bases line up with TRBD1. The germline CDR1 and CDR2 sequences are LNHDA and SQIVND (reference sequence). V trimming: 5 bases; J trimming: 4 bases; junction bases outside the gene matches: 5. CDR3 size: 14 residues. The CDR3 loop reads CASSLGTGLTEAFF. In DNA, the CDR3 is TGTGCCAGTAGTCTGGGGACAGGGCTCACTGAAGCTTTCTTT.

The genes are TRBV15 and TRBJ2-1, with a possible D match to TRBD2 (6 bases). The length of the CDR3 is 18 residues. The germline CDR1 and CDR2 sequences are LNHNV and YYDKDF (reference sequence). Between the trimmed V and J ends, which lost 1 base and 1 base, there was a span of 17 bases. This chain's CDR3 is CATSRAAGPGLSYNEQFF. CDR3 sequence (DNA): TGTGCCACCAGCAGAGCTGCGGGGCCGGGACTTTCCTACAATGAGCAGTTCTTC.